The rows below give T cell receptor beta chains drawn from one sample of a study of T-cell memory formation after mild COVID-19. TCRdb used MiXCR to reprocess the 5' RACE reads, holding one entry per CDR3 protein. This table holds 250,000 to 300,000 distinct CDR3 sequences, more than 15% found once. Sequencing was carried out using PBMCs or a T cell subset sorted from them (not recorded which). All receptors come from a young man who had mild COVID-19 (a few samples of this study predate the infection). Cell type and time point are not known. Each CDR3 is given with its conserved first and last residue. Each record gives: J gene, clone size, D gene, V gene, CDR3 DNA, CDR3 protein. D genes are given only for firm matches. Rows may omit the clone size; those that give it use once, few, many or a size class.

J: TRBJ2-3; size: NA; D: NA; V: TRBV5-1; DNA: TGCGCCAGCAGCTTAAGGAGAGATACGCAGTATTTT; CDR3: CASSLRRDTQYF
J: TRBJ2-1; size: NA; D: NA; V: TRBV11-2; DNA: TGTGCCAGCAGCGCCTGGACCGGCCCCAGGGACTACAATGAGCAGTTCTTC; CDR3: CASSAWTGPRDYNEQFF
J: TRBJ2-1; size: NA; D: NA; V: TRBV11-3; DNA: TGTGCCAGTCGTAAGGCTCTCGGAACCGGCAATGAGCAGTTCTTC; CDR3: CASRKALGTGNEQFF
J: TRBJ1-1; size: many; D: TRBD1; V: TRBV7-2; DNA: TGTGCCAGCAGCTCGACAGGGAGTCCCGCTTTCTTT; CDR3: CASSSTGSPAFF
J: TRBJ2-1; size: NA; D: NA; V: TRBV4-3; DNA: TGCGCCAGCAGCCAAGACAGGGGGGTGGGCAATGAGCAGTTCTTC; CDR3: CASSQDRGVGNEQFF
J: TRBJ1-5; size: many; D: NA; V: TRBV5-5; DNA: TGTGCCAGCAGCTTGGAGTGGGGGGGTCAGCCCCAGCATTTT; CDR3: CASSLEWGGQPQHF
J: TRBJ2-5; size: NA; D: TRBD2; V: TRBV9; DNA: TGTGCCAGCAGCGTAGCTGGGAGGGGCGGAGGAGAGACCCAGTACTTC; CDR3: CASSVAGRGGGETQYF
J: TRBJ2-1; size: NA; D: NA; V: TRBV27; DNA: TGTGCCAGCTGCGTCCTCCCGAGCTCCTACAATGAGCAGTTCTTC; CDR3: CASCVLPSSYNEQFF
J: TRBJ1-1; size: NA; D: NA; V: TRBV29-1; DNA: TGCAGCGTTGAGGGGAACCAGGGGACTGAAGCTTTCTTT; CDR3: CSVEGNQGTEAFF
J: TRBJ2-1; size: NA; D: NA; V: TRBV5-4; DNA: TGTGCCAGCAGCTTGTTGGAACCCTACAATGAGCAGTTCTTC; CDR3: CASSLLEPYNEQFF
J: TRBJ1-4; size: few; D: NA; V: TRBV15; DNA: TGTGCCACCAGCAGAGGGCATTTT; CDR3: CATSRGHF
J: TRBJ2-1; size: many; D: TRBD2; V: TRBV4-3; DNA: TGCGCCAGCAGCCTCCGAACTAGCGGGGATGAGCAGTTCTTC; CDR3: CASSLRTSGDEQFF
J: TRBJ1-4; size: NA; D: NA; V: TRBV11-2; DNA: TGTGCCAGCAGCTTACTTCCGGCAAAACTGTTTTTT; CDR3: CASSLLPAKLFF
J: TRBJ1-5; size: NA; D: NA; V: TRBV7-2; DNA: TGTGCCAGCAGTTTTGACTTTGGGTCCAATCAGCCCCAGCATTTT; CDR3: CASSFDFGSNQPQHF
J: TRBJ2-1; size: NA; D: NA; V: TRBV7-2; DNA: TGTGCCAGCAGCTGGGCCCCCTACAATGAGCAGTTCTTC; CDR3: CASSWAPYNEQFF
J: TRBJ2-5; size: few; D: NA; V: TRBV6-2/TRBV6-3; DNA: TGTGCCAGCAGTTACCCAGGGTATCCGACCCAGTACTTC; CDR3: CASSYPGYPTQYF
J: TRBJ2-3; size: NA; D: TRBD2; V: TRBV5-1; DNA: TGCGCCAGCAGCCCGGTAGCGGGTTGGAGCACAGATACGCAGTATTTT; CDR3: CASSPVAGWSTDTQYF
J: TRBJ2-5; size: few; D: TRBD2; V: TRBV20-1; DNA: TGCAGTGCAAGGGTTAGCGGGAGCTGGGAAGAGACCCAGTACTTC; CDR3: CSARVSGSWEETQYF
J: TRBJ1-3; size: few; D: NA; V: TRBV29-1; DNA: TGCAGCGTGGGGTGGACCCCAGAGCCTGGAAACACCATATATTTT; CDR3: CSVGWTPEPGNTIYF
J: TRBJ1-5; size: few; D: NA; V: TRBV29-1; DNA: TGCAGCGTTGGGGAAGGGCTCGGTCAGCCCCAGCATTTT; CDR3: CSVGEGLGQPQHF
J: TRBJ1-2; size: NA; D: NA; V: TRBV5-8; DNA: TGTGCCAGCAGCTTCTCAGGCACGAACTATGGCTACACCTTC; CDR3: CASSFSGTNYGYTF
J: TRBJ2-7; size: many; D: NA; V: TRBV4-3; DNA: TGCGCCAGTCCCTACGAGCAGTACTTC; CDR3: CASPYEQYF
J: TRBJ1-1; size: many; D: NA; V: TRBV12-3/TRBV12-4; DNA: TGTGCCAGCAGTTTGACCGCGGCAACTAGGGCTAGGGACACTGAAGCTTTCTTT; CDR3: CASSLTAATRARDTEAFF
J: TRBJ1-1; size: NA; D: NA; V: TRBV5-1; DNA: TGCGCCAGCTCCCAACCATCCGGGGAACAGGGTTTCAACACTGAAGCTTTCTTT; CDR3: CASSQPSGEQGFNTEAFF
J: TRBJ1-1; size: NA; D: NA; V: TRBV12-3/TRBV12-4; DNA: TGTGCCAGCAGTCCCAGACTCCCCGAAGCTTTCTTT; CDR3: CASSPRLPEAFF
J: TRBJ1-6; size: few; D: NA; V: TRBV9; DNA: TGTGCCAGCAGCGTAGCTACGGGTAATTCACCCCTCCACTTT; CDR3: CASSVATGNSPLHF
J: TRBJ2-3; size: NA; D: TRBD1; V: TRBV2; DNA: TGTGCCAGCAGCCGACAGGGGGTAAATACGCAGTATTTT; CDR3: CASSRQGVNTQYF
J: TRBJ2-7; size: many; D: TRBD2; V: TRBV5-1; DNA: TGCGCCAGCAGCTCTCTAGCGGGGAGCTCCTACGAGCAGTACTTC; CDR3: CASSSLAGSSYEQYF
J: TRBJ2-1; size: NA; D: NA; V: TRBV19; DNA: TGTGCCAGTAGTCATCCGGGGGGCGCCAACAATGAGCAGTTCTTC; CDR3: CASSHPGGANNEQFF
J: TRBJ2-1; size: few; D: TRBD2; V: TRBV5-1; DNA: TGCGCCAGCAGCCCTCAGCGGGGCCTAGCGGGCTACAATGAGCAGTTCTTC; CDR3: CASSPQRGLAGYNEQFF
J: TRBJ1-1; size: NA; D: TRBD1; V: TRBV29-1; DNA: TGCAGCGTTGGAGGGGACAGCAAAGGTCGGAACACTGAAGCTTTCTTT; CDR3: CSVGGDSKGRNTEAFF
J: TRBJ2-2; size: NA; D: NA; V: TRBV6-2/TRBV6-3; DNA: TGTGCCAGCAGTTACTCGTCAGGAACGGCCGGTGGGGAGCTGTTTTTT; CDR3: CASSYSSGTAGGELFF
J: TRBJ2-1; size: NA; D: TRBD2; V: TRBV12-3/TRBV12-4; DNA: TGTGCCAGCAGTCCGGGACTAGCGGGGGGGCGCCATGAGCAGTTCTTC; CDR3: CASSPGLAGGRHEQFF
J: TRBJ2-7; size: NA; D: NA; V: TRBV6-6; DNA: TGTGCCAGCAGTTCCTGGGCCAGGACCTACGAGCAGTACTTC; CDR3: CASSSWARTYEQYF